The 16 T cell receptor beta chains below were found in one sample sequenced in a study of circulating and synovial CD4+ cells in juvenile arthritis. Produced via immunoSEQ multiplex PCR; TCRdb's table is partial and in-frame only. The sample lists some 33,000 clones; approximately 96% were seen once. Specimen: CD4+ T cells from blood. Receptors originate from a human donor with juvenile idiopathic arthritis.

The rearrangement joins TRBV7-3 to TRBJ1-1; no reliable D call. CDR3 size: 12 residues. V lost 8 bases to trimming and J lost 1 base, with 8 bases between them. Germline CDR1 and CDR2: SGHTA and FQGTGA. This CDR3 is CASGPGNTEAFF. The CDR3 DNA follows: TGTGCCAGCGGTCCCGGGAACACTGAAGCTTTCTTT.

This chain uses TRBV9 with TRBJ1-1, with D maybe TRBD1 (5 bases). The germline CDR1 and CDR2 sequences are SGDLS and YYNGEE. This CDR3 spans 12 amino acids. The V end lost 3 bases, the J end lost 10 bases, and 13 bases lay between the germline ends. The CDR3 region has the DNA TGTGCCAGCAGCGGGTCAGTAGGGGCAGCTTTCTTT. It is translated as CASSGSVGAAFF.

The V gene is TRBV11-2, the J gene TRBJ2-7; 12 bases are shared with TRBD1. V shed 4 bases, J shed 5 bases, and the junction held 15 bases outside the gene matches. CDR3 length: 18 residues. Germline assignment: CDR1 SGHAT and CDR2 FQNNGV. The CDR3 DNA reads TGTGCCAGCAGCTCCCCGGGACAGGGGGCCCCAGTTACGCACGAGCAGTACTTC. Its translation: CASSSPGQGAPVTHEQYF.

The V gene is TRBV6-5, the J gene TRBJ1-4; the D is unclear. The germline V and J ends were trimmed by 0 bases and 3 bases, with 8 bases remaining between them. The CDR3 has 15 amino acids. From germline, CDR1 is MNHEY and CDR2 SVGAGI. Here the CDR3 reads CASSYSAGANEKLFF. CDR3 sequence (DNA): TGTGCCAGCAGTTACTCGGCCGGGGCTAATGAAAAACTGTTTTTT.

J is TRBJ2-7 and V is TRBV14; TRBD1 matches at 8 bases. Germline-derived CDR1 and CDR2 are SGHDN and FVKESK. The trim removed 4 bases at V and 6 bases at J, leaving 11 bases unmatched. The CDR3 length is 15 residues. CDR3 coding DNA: TGTGCCAGCAGCCTCGGACAGGGTAGGAAAAGCGAGCAGTACTTC. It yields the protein CASSLGQGRKSEQYF.

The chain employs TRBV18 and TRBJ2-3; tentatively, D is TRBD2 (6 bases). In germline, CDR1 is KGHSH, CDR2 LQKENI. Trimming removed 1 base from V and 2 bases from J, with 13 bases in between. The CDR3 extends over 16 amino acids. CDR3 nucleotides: TGTGCCAGCTCACCACGGGGCGGAGGGGCCACAGATACGCAGTATTTT. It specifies CASSPRGGGATDTQYF.

The CDR3 DNA sequence: TGCAGCGTTGAAGAAAGTGAGGGGGCTTGGGGCTACACCTTC. Translated: CSVEESEGAWGYTF. The chain carries TRBV29-1 and TRBJ1-2, with 7 bases matching TRBD1. The V gene end was trimmed by 0 bases and the J gene end by 8 bases; junction bases not matched to a gene: 9. The CDR3 sequence is 14 residues long. CDR1 and CDR2 from the germline V gene are SQVTM and ANQGSEA. Together with reference TRBV29-1 and TRBJ1-2, the CDR3 gives the full variable domain: SAVISQKPSRDICQRGTSLTIQCQVDSQVTMMFWYRQQPGQSLTLIATANQGSEATYESGFVIDKFPISRPNLTFSTLTVSNMSPEDSSIYLCSVEESEGAWGYTFGSGTRLTVV.

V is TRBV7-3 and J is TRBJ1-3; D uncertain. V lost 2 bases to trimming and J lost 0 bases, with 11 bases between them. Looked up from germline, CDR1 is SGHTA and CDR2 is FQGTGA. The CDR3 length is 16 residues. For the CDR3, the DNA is TGTGCCAGCAGCTTATTGGCCGCTGGCTCTGGAAACACCATATATTTT. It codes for CASSLLAAGSGNTIYF.

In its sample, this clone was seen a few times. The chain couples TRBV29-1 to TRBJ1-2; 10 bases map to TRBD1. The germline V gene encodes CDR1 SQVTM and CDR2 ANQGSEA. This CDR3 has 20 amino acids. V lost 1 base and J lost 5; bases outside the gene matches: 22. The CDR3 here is CSVEGFSVQGTGAGGYGYTF. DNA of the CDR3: TGCAGCGTTGAAGGCTTCTCCGTCCAGGGGACAGGGGCAGGGGGATATGGCTACACCTTC.

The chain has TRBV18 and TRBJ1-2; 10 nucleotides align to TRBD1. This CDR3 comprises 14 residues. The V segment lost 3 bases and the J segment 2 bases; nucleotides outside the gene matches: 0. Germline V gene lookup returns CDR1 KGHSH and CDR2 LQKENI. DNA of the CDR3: TGTGCCAGCTCACCGGACAGGGGGAACTATGGCTACACCTTC. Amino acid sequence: CASSPDRGNYGYTF.

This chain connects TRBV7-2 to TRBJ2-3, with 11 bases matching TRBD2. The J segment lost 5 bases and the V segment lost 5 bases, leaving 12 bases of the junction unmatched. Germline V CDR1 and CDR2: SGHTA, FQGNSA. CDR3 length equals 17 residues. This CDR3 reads CASSPTRRLAGRDTQYF. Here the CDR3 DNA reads TGTGCCAGCAGCCCAACAAGAAGACTAGCGGGGAGAGATACGCAGTATTTT. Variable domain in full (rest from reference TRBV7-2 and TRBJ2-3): GAGVSQSPSNKVTEKGKDVELRCDPISGHTALYWYRQSLGQGLEFLIYFQGNSAPDKSGLPSDRFSAERTGGSVSTLTIQRTQQEDSAVYLCASSPTRRLAGRDTQYFGPGTRLTVL.

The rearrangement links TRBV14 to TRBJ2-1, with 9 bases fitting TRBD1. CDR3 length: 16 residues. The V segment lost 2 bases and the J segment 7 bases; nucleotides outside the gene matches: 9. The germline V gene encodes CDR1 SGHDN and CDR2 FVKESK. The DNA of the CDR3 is TGTGCCAGCAGCCAACTGGGACAGGGTAAAGGAAATGAGCAGTTCTTC. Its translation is CASSQLGQGKGNEQFF.

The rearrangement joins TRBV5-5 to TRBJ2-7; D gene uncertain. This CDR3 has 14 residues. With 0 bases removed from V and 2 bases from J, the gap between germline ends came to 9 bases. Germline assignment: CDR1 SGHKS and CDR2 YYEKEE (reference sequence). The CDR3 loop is CASSLDSSPYEQYF. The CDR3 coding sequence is TGTGCCAGCAGCTTGGACAGTTCCCCCTACGAGCAGTACTTC.

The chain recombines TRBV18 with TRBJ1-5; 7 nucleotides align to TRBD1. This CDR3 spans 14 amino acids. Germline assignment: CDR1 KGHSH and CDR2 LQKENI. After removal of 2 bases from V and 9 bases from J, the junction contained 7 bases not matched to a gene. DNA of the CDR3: TGTGCCAGCTCACCAGGGGGCAGGGGGGCGCCCCAGCATTTT. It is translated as CASSPGGRGAPQHF.

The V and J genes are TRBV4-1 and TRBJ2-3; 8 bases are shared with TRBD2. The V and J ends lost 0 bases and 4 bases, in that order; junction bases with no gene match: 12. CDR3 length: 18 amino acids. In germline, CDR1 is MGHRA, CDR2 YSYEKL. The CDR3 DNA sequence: TGCGCCAGCAGCCAAGATATCCCCAGCGGGGGATATGCAGATACGCAGTATTTT. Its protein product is CASSQDIPSGGYADTQYF.

The chain's CDR3 is CSVAGDRGNGYTF. The CDR3 region has the DNA TGCAGCGTTGCAGGGGACAGGGGGAATGGCTACACCTTC. This chain links TRBV29-1 with TRBJ1-2, with 11 bases lining up with TRBD1. The CDR3 length is 13 residues. CDR1 is SQVTM and CDR2 is ANQGSEA in the germline V gene. The ends lost 4 bases at V and 6 bases at J; junction bases unmatched: 4. The complete variable domain, with remaining parts taken from reference TRBV29-1 and TRBJ1-2, reads SAVISQKPSRDICQRGTSLTIQCQVDSQVTMMFWYRQQPGQSLTLIATANQGSEATYESGFVIDKFPISRPNLTFSTLTVSNMSPEDSSIYLCSVAGDRGNGYTFGSGTRLTVV.